This T cell receptor (beta chain) originates from a study of beta chain features in type 1 diabetes. Whole-study results and caveats: Shortening of TCRB CDR3s, moderate but significant, appeared in all four CD4+ subsets of Type 1 diabetes patients.

Germline CDR1 is SSHAT and CDR2 is FNYEAQ (reference sequence). V was pared by 5 bases and J by 2 bases, with 12 bases between. The CDR3 sequence is 14 residues long. Sorted populations were all over 95% pure. Since all of the isolated RNA was reverse transcribed, expressed TCRB transcripts were what got sequenced. Using immunoSEQ multiplex PCR, the repertoire was profiled, and TCRdb retains in-frame clones only, with some absent. The data show roughly 340,000 clones, with approximately 12% seen just once and about 0.01% held by the top ten. As concerns this clone: The antigen remains unidentified.

V gene TRBV7-7 combines with J gene TRBJ2-5; maybe TRBD2 (6 bases). The receptor was derived from a woman under 30 with type 1 diabetes. Sequenced: naive CD4+ T cells from blood. CDR3 nucleotides: TGTGCCAGCAGCCCTTTAGGGAGGCAAGAGACCCAGTACTTC. Protein: CASSPLGRQETQYF. The whole variable domain, remainder taken from reference TRBV7-7 and TRBJ2-5, is GAGVSQSPRYKVTKRGQDVTLRCDPISSHATLYWYQQALGQGPEFLTYFNYEAQPDKSGLPSDRFSAERPEGSISTLTIQRTEQRDSAMYRCASSPLGRQETQYFGPGTRLLVL.